The rows below give T cell receptor beta chains drawn from one sample of a study of T cells after yellow fever vaccination. Each CDR3 protein gets one entry after TCRdb re-called the 5' RACE reads with MiXCR. The sample yields a few hundred thousand distinct CDR3 sequences, more than 8.5% seen once. This sample comprised PBMCs, obtained on the day of the first yellow fever vaccination. All receptors derive from a man between 18 and 35 years old who received the YFV17D yellow fever vaccine. The CDR3 runs from the conserved cysteine through the conserved F or W. The order of the fields is clone size, J gene, V gene, D gene, CDR3 protein, CDR3 DNA. A D gene is named only where the DNA matches it firmly. Clone size is shown for a subset of rows, as once, few, many or a class of expanded clone.

many TRBJ1-5 TRBV12-3/TRBV12-4 - CASSFFSGGQPQHF TGTGCCAGCAGTTTCTTTTCGGGGGGACAGCCCCAGCATTTT
many TRBJ2-7 TRBV5-1 - CASSLSGYSYEQYF TGCGCCAGCAGCTTGAGTGGTTACTCCTACGAGCAGTACTTC
- TRBJ1-1 TRBV12-5 TRBD1 CASGLPTRDRGNMNTEAFF TGTGCTAGTGGTTTGCCAACCCGGGACAGGGGGAACATGAACACTGAAGCTTTCTTT
few TRBJ2-6 TRBV19 - CASRGRRDSGANVLTF TGTGCCAGTAGGGGCCGCAGGGACTCTGGGGCCAACGTCCTGACTTTC
few TRBJ2-3 TRBV6-5 - CASSWMVGDIDTQYF TGTGCCAGCAGTTGGATGGTAGGGGACATAGATACGCAGTATTTT
few TRBJ2-3 TRBV7-3 - CASSSVLGGRDTQYF TGTGCCAGCAGCTCCGTCCTCGGGGGGCGAGATACGCAGTATTTT
- TRBJ2-7 TRBV19 - CASSIGEAVDEQYF TGTGCCAGTAGTATTGGGGAGGCGGTCGACGAGCAGTACTTC
few TRBJ2-1 TRBV14 - CASSQAYGLYNEQFF TGTGCCAGCAGCCAAGCATACGGACTTTACAATGAGCAGTTCTTC
few TRBJ2-3 TRBV4-1 - CASSQVPSTDTQYF TGCGCCAGCAGCCAAGTCCCTAGCACTGATACGCAGTATTTT
few TRBJ2-7 TRBV5-1 - CASSLGYSPHEQYF TGCGCCAGCAGCTTGGGATACAGTCCGCACGAGCAGTACTTC
- TRBJ2-6 TRBV6-2/TRBV6-3 TRBD1 CASSSWGQVVPGANVLTF TGTGCCAGCAGTTCCTGGGGACAGGTGGTGCCTGGGGCCAACGTCCTGACTTTC
few TRBJ1-6 TRBV6-5 TRBD1 CASSYNWDRGTSPLHF TGTGCCAGCAGTTACAATTGGGACAGGGGGACTTCACCCCTCCACTTT
few TRBJ2-3 TRBV5-1 - CASSFRGHTDTQYF TGCGCCAGCAGCTTCCGGGGGCACACAGATACGCAGTATTTT
few TRBJ2-5 TRBV4-2 - CASSQSTREETQYF TGTGCCAGCAGCCAATCCACTAGAGAGGAGACCCAGTACTTC
- TRBJ2-2 TRBV5-1 - CASSSSGPNTGELFF TGCGCCAGCAGCTCATCAGGACCGAACACCGGGGAGCTGTTTTTT
- TRBJ2-2 TRBV7-3 - CASSLTFGGGAGELFF TGTGCCAGCAGCTTAACGTTCGGGGGTGGTGCCGGGGAGCTGTTTTTT
- TRBJ2-3 TRBV7-2 - CASSWVGAAGPLSQYF TGTGCCAGCAGCTGGGTGGGTGCGGCAGGGCCTCTTTCGCAGTATTTT
- TRBJ2-4 TRBV5-1 - CASSLSHGKNIQYF TGCGCCAGCAGCTTGAGTCACGGAAAAAACATTCAGTACTTC
- TRBJ2-1 TRBV4-2 TRBD2 CASSQEEGSGANEQFF TGTGCCAGCAGCCAAGAAGAAGGTAGCGGGGCCAATGAGCAGTTCTTC
- TRBJ2-3 TRBV5-1 TRBD2 CASSLASGGSDTQYF TGCGCCAGCAGCTTGGCTAGCGGGGGGTCAGATACGCAGTATTTT
many TRBJ2-1 TRBV7-3 - CASSLGSRGPSYNEQFF TGTGCCAGCAGCTTAGGGTCCCGGGGTCCGTCCTACAATGAGCAGTTCTTC
- TRBJ2-3 TRBV7-2 - CASSLWRGGSDTQYF TGTGCCAGCAGCTTATGGAGGGGAGGATCAGATACGCAGTATTTT
few TRBJ2-2 TRBV5-1 TRBD2 CASRLRPGGAATGELFF TGCGCCAGCAGACTGCGGCCCGGGGGGGCGGCTACCGGGGAGCTGTTTTTT
- TRBJ1-2 TRBV6-2/TRBV6-3 - CASSYYYGYTF TGTGCCAGCAGTTACTATTATGGCTACACCTTC
- TRBJ2-7 TRBV18 TRBD1 CASSRPGTGGENEQYF TGTGCCAGCTCCCGTCCCGGGACAGGGGGCGAAAACGAGCAGTACTTC
- TRBJ2-3 TRBV7-2 - CASSLGYGLWTDTQYF TGTGCCAGCAGCTTGGGATACGGTCTTTGGACAGATACGCAGTATTTT
- TRBJ2-3 TRBV5-1 - CASSLRVAEITDTQYF TGCGCCAGCAGCTTGAGGGTAGCGGAGATCACAGATACGCAGTATTTT
few TRBJ2-7 TRBV11-1 - CASSWDNGAYEQYF TGTGCCAGCAGCTGGGACAACGGCGCCTACGAGCAGTACTTC
- TRBJ1-2 TRBV7-2 - CASSLALWASEYGYTF TGTGCCAGCAGCTTAGCGTTGTGGGCCTCGGAGTATGGCTACACCTTC
- TRBJ2-4 TRBV6-2/TRBV6-3 - CASREQGNIQYF TGTGCCAGCAGGGAACAGGGAAACATTCAGTACTTC
few TRBJ2-3 TRBV5-1 TRBD2 CASISTSGTDTQYF TGCGCCAGCATCTCGACTAGCGGCACAGATACGCAGTATTTT
- TRBJ2-1 TRBV3-1 - CASTKDWRSYNEQFF TGTGCCAGCACCAAAGATTGGCGCTCCTACAATGAGCAGTTCTTC
few TRBJ2-7 TRBV20-1 TRBD1 CSAQGDDEQYF TGCAGTGCACAGGGGGATGACGAGCAGTACTTC
- TRBJ2-1 TRBV5-1 - CASSLSGFSYNEQFF TGCGCCAGCAGCTTGAGTGGGTTTTCCTACAATGAGCAGTTCTTC
- TRBJ2-5 TRBV7-2 TRBD1 CASSYYRGMETQYF TGTGCCAGCAGTTATTACAGGGGGATGGAGACCCAGTACTTC
- TRBJ1-1 TRBV29-1 TRBD1 CSVRRGQGDTEAFF TGCAGCGTCCGCCGAGGACAGGGGGACACTGAAGCTTTCTTT
few TRBJ2-7 TRBV20-1 - CSARTLAGMGEQYF TGCAGTGCTAGAACCCTGGCAGGGATGGGCGAGCAGTACTTC
- TRBJ2-7 TRBV6-2/TRBV6-3 - CASSYQPLSGVYEQYF TGTGCCAGCAGTTACCAACCACTTTCCGGGGTCTACGAGCAGTACTTC
- TRBJ2-5 TRBV7-2 - CASSSIQAIYGEETQYF TGTGCCAGCAGCTCCATTCAGGCTATCTATGGGGAAGAGACCCAGTACTTC
few TRBJ2-1 TRBV20-1 - CSARAGGGAYNEQFF TGCAGTGCTAGAGCTGGGGGGGGCGCCTACAATGAGCAGTTCTTC
few TRBJ2-3 TRBV4-3 - CASSQDETDTQYF TGCGCCAGCAGCCAAGATGAAACTGATACGCAGTATTTT
few TRBJ2-1 TRBV4-3 - CASSQDGWGGGAGEQFF TGCGCCAGCAGCCAAGACGGATGGGGGGGGGGCGCAGGTGAGCAGTTCTTC
- TRBJ2-3 TRBV5-1 - CASSPEQGLWATQYF TGCGCCAGCAGCCCGGAGCAGGGTCTTTGGGCTACGCAGTATTTT
few TRBJ1-2 TRBV6-5 TRBD1 CASSNRGSSPGYTF TGTGCCAGCAGTAACAGGGGATCCAGCCCCGGCTACACCTTC
few TRBJ2-2 TRBV3-1 TRBD2 CASSQDPAGAGVAGELFF TGTGCCAGCAGCCAAGACCCAGCGGGGGCGGGGGTAGCCGGGGAGCTGTTTTTT
many TRBJ1-4 TRBV7-9 TRBD1 CASRGIGTGDEKLFF TGTGCCAGCAGGGGAATCGGGACAGGGGATGAAAAACTGTTTTTT
few TRBJ1-1 TRBV5-1 - CASSMGLANTEAFF TGCGCCAGCAGCATGGGACTCGCGAACACTGAAGCTTTCTTT
few TRBJ2-2 TRBV5-1 TRBD1 CASSPTGGSHTGELFF TGCGCCAGCAGCCCGACAGGGGGCTCGCACACCGGGGAGCTGTTTTTT
- TRBJ2-6 TRBV3-1 - CASSHTGSGANVLTF TGTGCCAGCAGCCATACAGGGTCTGGGGCCAACGTCCTGACTTTC